This T cell receptor (beta chain) originates from a study of blood T cell repertoires in COVID-19. The count of this clone is one. CDR3 length: 14 amino acids. Per the germline V gene, CDR1 is SGHTA and CDR2 is FQGNSA. With 5 bases removed from V and 8 bases from J, the gap between germline ends came to 18 bases. In the authors' methods: Reference gene primer amplification in the assay estimated nucleated cell counts. Measured with immunoSEQ multiplex PCR; TCRdb has only the in-frame clones, and not every one. The V and J calls and the clone size are those of that table, but D and trimming were determined from the DNA. Of about 220,000 clones listed, about 87% are singletons.

The chain combines TRBV7-2 with TRBJ1-2, with D possibly being TRBD1 (6 bases). The clonotype comes from a woman aged 35 to 49 with acute COVID-19. Sequencing was done on a sample of PBMCs or T cells enriched from blood (not recorded which). CDR3 in amino acids: CASSPPLWGLGYTF. The CDR3 DNA reads as TGTGCCAGCAGCCCTCCCTTGTGGGGGCTGGGCTACACCTTC.